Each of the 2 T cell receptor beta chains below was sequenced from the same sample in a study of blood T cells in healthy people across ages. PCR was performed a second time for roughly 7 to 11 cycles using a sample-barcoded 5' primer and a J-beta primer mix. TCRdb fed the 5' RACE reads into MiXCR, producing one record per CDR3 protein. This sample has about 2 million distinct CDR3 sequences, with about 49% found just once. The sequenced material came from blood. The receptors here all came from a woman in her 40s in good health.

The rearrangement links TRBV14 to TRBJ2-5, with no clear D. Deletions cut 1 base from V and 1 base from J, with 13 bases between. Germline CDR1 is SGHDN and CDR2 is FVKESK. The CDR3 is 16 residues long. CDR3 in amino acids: CASSQAFVGPQETQYF. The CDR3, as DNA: TGTGCCAGCAGCCAAGCATTTGTAGGACCCCAAGAGACCCAGTACTTC.

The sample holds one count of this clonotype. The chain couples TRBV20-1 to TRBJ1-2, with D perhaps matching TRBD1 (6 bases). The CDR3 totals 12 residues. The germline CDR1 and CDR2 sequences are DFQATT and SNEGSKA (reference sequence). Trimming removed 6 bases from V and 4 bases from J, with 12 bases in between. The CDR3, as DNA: TGCAGTGCCCCGAAGGGGGGCTATGGCTACACCTTC. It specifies CSAPKGGYGYTF.